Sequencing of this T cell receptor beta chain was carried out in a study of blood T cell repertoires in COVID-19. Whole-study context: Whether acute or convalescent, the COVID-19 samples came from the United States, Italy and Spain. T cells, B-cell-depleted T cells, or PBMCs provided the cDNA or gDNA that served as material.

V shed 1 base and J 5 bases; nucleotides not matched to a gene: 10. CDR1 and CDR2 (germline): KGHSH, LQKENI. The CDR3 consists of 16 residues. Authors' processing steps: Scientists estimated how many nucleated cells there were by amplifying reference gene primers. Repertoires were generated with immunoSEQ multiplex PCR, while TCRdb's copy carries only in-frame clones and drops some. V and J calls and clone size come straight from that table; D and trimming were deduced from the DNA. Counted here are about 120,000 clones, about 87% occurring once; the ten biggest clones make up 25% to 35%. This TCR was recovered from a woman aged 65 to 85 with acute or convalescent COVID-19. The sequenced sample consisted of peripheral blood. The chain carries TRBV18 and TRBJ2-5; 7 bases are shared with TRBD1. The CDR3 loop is CASSPLIGGAEETQYF. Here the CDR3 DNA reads TGTGCCAGCTCACCACTAATAGGGGGCGCGGAGGAGACCCAGTACTTC. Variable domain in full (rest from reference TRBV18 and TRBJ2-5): NAGVMQNPRHLVRRRGQEARLRCSPMKGHSHVYWYRQLPEEGLKFMVYLQKENIIDESGMPKERFSAEFPKEGPSILRIQQVVRGDSAAYFCASSPLIGGAEETQYFGPGTRLLVL.